These 30 T cell receptor beta chains came from one sample sequenced in a study of identical twins. TCRdb analysed the 5' RACE reads with MiXCR anew, one entry per CDR3 protein. The table shows around 480,000 distinct CDR3 sequences, with 13% to 15% occurring only once. In addition, the sample was reused for a study of yellow fever vaccine responses in identical twins.

Sequenced input: CD4+ T cells sorted from blood. These TCRs come from a woman between 18 and 29 years old in good health.

The J gene is TRBJ2-2, the V gene TRBV7-8; TRBD2 aligns across 11 bases. The CDR3 is 16 amino acids. CDR1 is SGHVS and CDR2 is FQNEAQ in the germline V gene. V shed 5 bases and J 3 bases; nucleotides not matched to a gene: 5. The CDR3 DNA sequence: TGTGCCAGCAGCAAGACTAGCGGGGATCACACCGGGGAGCTGTTTTTT. This sequence encodes CASSKTSGDHTGELFF.

The rearrangement joins TRBV5-6 to TRBJ2-5; TRBD1 might be the D (5 bases). This CDR3 has 16 residues. Germline-derived CDR1 and CDR2 are SGHDT and YYEEEE. Trimming cost V 0 bases and J 1 base, with 13 bases left between them. In DNA form, the CDR3 reads TGTGCCAGCAGCTTGGGATTTGGGGCGCGCCAAGAGACCCAGTACTTC. Translated, it gives CASSLGFGARQETQYF.

The J gene is TRBJ1-4, the V gene TRBV5-1, with no clear D. Germline V CDR1 and CDR2: SGHRS, YFSETQ. The V end was cut by 2 bases, the J end by 5 bases, with 10 bases between. The CDR3 loop spans 14 amino acids. CDR3 residues: CASSFADGNEKLFF. The CDR3, as DNA: TGCGCCAGCAGCTTTGCGGACGGAAATGAAAAACTGTTTTTT.

V gene TRBV25-1 combines with J gene TRBJ2-5; 11 bases are a match to TRBD1. V lost 2 bases to trimming and J lost 3 bases; unmatched junction nucleotides: 8. The CDR3 has 17 amino acids. The germline V gene has CDR1 MGHDK and CDR2 SYGVNS. The CDR3 coding sequence is TGTGCCAGCAGTGAAATGGGCACGGGACAGGGGGAAGAGACCCAGTACTTC. It translates to CASSEMGTGQGEETQYF.

CDR3 sequence (DNA): TGTGCCAGCAGTCCCCGCGCAGGCAGTCCAAACAATGAGCAGTTCTTC. This gives the protein CASSPRAGSPNNEQFF. The gene calls are TRBV12-3 or TRBV12-4 and TRBJ2-1; D is ambiguous. With 5 bases removed from V and 5 bases from J, the gap between germline ends came to 19 bases. The length of the CDR3 is 16 residues.

The chain links TRBV5-6 to TRBJ2-3; D call uncertain. Trimming pared 4 bases from V and 8 bases from J, leaving 14 bases between. Germline CDR1 reads SGHDT; CDR2 reads YYEEEE. The CDR3 is 13 amino acids. This CDR3 reads CASSPRRVGTQYF. CDR3 DNA sequence: TGTGCCAGCAGCCCCCGGCGCGTAGGTACGCAGTATTTT.

This clonotype has only a few counts. The V and J genes are TRBV15 and TRBJ2-3; no definite D call. Germline V gene lookup returns CDR1 LNHNV and CDR2 YYDKDF (reference sequence). Trimming left V 4 bases short and J 6 bases short, with 20 bases between. This CDR3 contains 16 residues. The CDR3 region has the DNA TGTGCCACCAGCACCGTGGACGGCGATGTAGGGGATACGCAGTATTTT. This sequence encodes CATSTVDGDVGDTQYF.

This clonotype has a handful of counts. The CDR3 DNA follows: TGCAGTGCTAGAGTTTCGGGGGAAAAACTGTTTTTT. It specifies CSARVSGEKLFF. The chain couples TRBV20-1 to TRBJ1-4; D not resolved. V lost 1 base and J lost 8, with 8 bases in between. CDR3 length equals 12 residues. Per the germline V gene, CDR1 is DFQATT and CDR2 is SNEGSKA (reference sequence).

This clonotype has a handful of counts. The chain couples TRBV20-1 to TRBJ2-7; D is possibly TRBD2 (6 bases). CDR1 and CDR2 from the germline V gene are DFQATT and SNEGSKA (reference sequence). V was trimmed by 5 bases and J by 0 bases, leaving 14 bases between them. CDR3 length: 14 amino acids. CDR3 in DNA: TGCAGTGCTGGCGGGACGGGCAGCTCCTACGAGCAGTACTTC. This sequence encodes CSAGGTGSSYEQYF.

The chain recombines TRBV7-8 with TRBJ1-1; D call uncertain. The CDR3 is 12 residues long. The germline V gene has CDR1 SGHVS and CDR2 FQNEAQ. Deletions cut 1 base from V and 6 bases from J, with 6 bases between. The CDR3 is CASSLGRAEAFF. The CDR3 DNA is TGTGCCAGCAGCTTAGGGCGGGCTGAAGCTTTCTTT.

This clonotype turned up a few times. The chain recombines TRBV6-2 or TRBV6-3 with TRBJ2-1; TRBD2 matches 7 bases. This CDR3 contains 16 residues. V gave up 7 bases and J gave up 4 bases; unmatched junction bases: 13. Germline lookup yields CDR1 MNHEY and CDR2 SVGEGT. CDR3 bases: TGTGCCAGCATAACTCCCGCTAGCGGAAGATACAATGAGCAGTTCTTC. Its translation: CASITPASGRYNEQFF.

This clonotype was recorded a few times. The gene calls are TRBV10-3 and TRBJ2-3; D could derive from TRBD1 or TRBD2 (5 bases each). Trimming removed 4 bases at V and 4 bases at J, with 9 bases between. The CDR3 consists of 13 residues. Germline V lookup: CDR1 ENHRY, CDR2 SYGVKD. The CDR3, as DNA: TGTGCCATCAGTGGGGGGATGGCAGATACGCAGTATTTT. This translates into CAISGGMADTQYF.

This clonotype was observed a handful of times. This sequence joins TRBV15 and TRBJ2-7, with 7 bases lining up with TRBD1. V lost 5 bases, J lost 12 bases, and 13 bases stayed unmatched. The germline gives CDR1 LNHNV, CDR2 YYDKDF (reference sequence). The CDR3 runs 13 residues. The chain's CDR3 is CATSGDRNSPPYF. In DNA form, the CDR3 reads TGTGCCACCAGCGGGGACAGAAATTCACCTCCGTACTTC.

In this sample, this clonotype turned up a few times. The rearrangement uses TRBV3-1 and TRBJ2-7; D unclear. Trimming pared 2 bases from V and 1 base from J, leaving 12 bases between. Germline V CDR1 and CDR2: LGHDT, YNNKEL (reference sequence). CDR3 length: 15 residues. This CDR3 is CASSQQVTLSYEQYF. CDR3 coding DNA: TGTGCCAGCAGCCAACAGGTAACCCTGTCCTACGAGCAGTACTTC.

V gene TRBV7-2 combines with J gene TRBJ2-2, with D unclear. CDR3 length: 16 residues. Trimming shortened V by 2 bases and J by 6 bases, and 16 bases separated the two germline ends. Germline lookup yields CDR1 SGHTA and CDR2 FQGNSA. CDR3 region: CASSLHPMGSSGELFF. In DNA form, the CDR3 reads TGTGCCAGCAGCTTACATCCGATGGGATCGTCCGGGGAGCTGTTTTTT.

The chain employs TRBV20-1 and TRBJ2-7; 7 nucleotides agree with TRBD1. The CDR3 is 15 amino acids. Germline V gene data show CDR1 as DFQATT and CDR2 as SNEGSKA (reference sequence). Trimming took 2 bases from V and 3 from J; bases not matched to a gene: 10. CDR3 sequence reads: CSARPGGGPNYEQYF. The CDR3 DNA is TGCAGTGCTAGACCAGGGGGTGGCCCGAACTACGAGCAGTACTTC.

This clonotype turned up a few times. The rearrangement joins TRBV7-2 to TRBJ2-7, with 7 bases identical to TRBD2. The CDR3 totals 15 residues. Germline CDR1 and CDR2: SGHTA and FQGNSA. Trimming removed 6 bases from V and 4 bases from J; junction bases left unmatched: 12. CDR3 DNA sequence: TGTGCCAGCAGAGTCTACAGCGGGGATGGGTACGAGCAGTACTTC. This gives the protein CASRVYSGDGYEQYF.

This clonotype was detected once. V is TRBV4-2 and J is TRBJ2-7, with a tentative D call TRBD2 (6 bases). The germline V gene has CDR1 LGHNA and CDR2 YNFKEQ. The CDR3 contains 18 residues. V gave up 0 bases and J gave up 1 base, with 19 bases separating them. The CDR3 loop is CASSQDPQGLGGSYEQYF. The CDR3, as DNA: TGTGCCAGCAGCCAAGATCCCCAGGGCCTGGGGGGTTCCTACGAGCAGTACTTC.

The CDR3 DNA follows: TGTGCCAGTCAGAAAGGACAGGGGGGGACAGATACGCAGTATTTT. This gives the protein CASQKGQGGTDTQYF. V and J are TRBV6-1 and TRBJ2-3, with 10 bases matching TRBD1. The germline gives CDR1 MNHNS, CDR2 SASEGT. V was pared by 9 bases and J by 3 bases, with 9 bases of the junction left unmatched. CDR3 length equals 15 residues.

The chain combines TRBV5-1 with TRBJ1-1; D remains unclear. The CDR3 consists of 17 residues. Germline lookup yields CDR1 SGHRS and CDR2 YFSETQ. Trimming took off 0 bases at V and 5 bases at J, with 20 bases between the two ends. CDR3 loop: CASSLAADSRFLTEAFF. The CDR3 nucleotides read TGCGCCAGCAGCTTGGCGGCTGACTCTCGGTTTTTAACTGAAGCTTTCTTT.

This clonotype has just a few counts. The DNA of the CDR3 is TGTGCCAGCGGTAGGGACACAACCTACGAGCAGTACTTC. It is translated as CASGRDTTYEQYF. The chain is built from TRBV11-2 and TRBJ2-7, with D perhaps TRBD1 (6 bases). With 8 bases removed from V and 2 bases from J, the gap between germline ends came to 13 bases. This CDR3 spans 13 amino acids. Germline CDR1 and CDR2: SGHAT and FQNNGV.

This clonotype was counted a few times. The genes are TRBV5-1 and TRBJ2-2; the D call may be TRBD1 or TRBD2 (5 bases each). V lost 1 base and J lost 7, with 17 bases in between. The CDR3 covers 16 residues. Per the germline V gene, CDR1 is SGHRS and CDR2 is YFSETQ. The chain's CDR3 is CASSLLTGAWGGELFF. In DNA, the CDR3 is TGCGCCAGCAGCTTGCTAACCGGGGCCTGGGGCGGGGAGCTGTTTTTT.

This chain joins TRBV5-1 and TRBJ1-1; 7 bases fit TRBD1. The V segment lost 2 bases and the J segment 9 bases; nucleotides outside the gene matches: 4. CDR1 SGHRS and CDR2 YFSETQ come from the germline V gene. This CDR3 is built from 12 residues. This chain's CDR3 is CASSFSTGQAFF. CDR3 DNA sequence: TGCGCCAGCAGCTTCTCGACAGGGCAAGCTTTCTTT. The variable domain in full, completed from reference TRBV5-1 and TRBJ1-1, reads KAGVTQTPRYLIKTRGQQVTLSCSPISGHRSVSWYQQTPGQGLQFLFEYFSETQRNKGNFPGRFSGRQFSNSRSEMNVSTLELGDSALYLCASSFSTGQAFFGQGTRLTVV.

The chain carries TRBV6-2 or TRBV6-3 and TRBJ2-2, with 11 bases identical to TRBD2. The CDR3 totals 18 residues. Trimming removed 2 bases from V and 6 bases from J; junction bases left unmatched: 11. Germline V lookup: CDR1 MNHEY, CDR2 SVGEGT. The CDR3 region has the DNA TGTGCCAGCAGTTACGGTAGCGGGAGGGCCTATCGAGCCGGGGAGCTGTTTTTT. Protein sequence: CASSYGSGRAYRAGELFF.

This rearrangement joins TRBV7-2 to TRBJ2-7; D tentatively fits TRBD1 or TRBD2 (5 bases each). Trimming removed 4 bases from V and 4 bases from J, with 17 bases in between. Germline V gene data show CDR1 as SGHTA and CDR2 as FQGNSA. The CDR3 has 15 amino acids. CDR3 sequence reads: CASSSPGRDQYEQYF. In nucleotides, the CDR3 is TGTGCCAGCAGCTCTCCGGGACGGGACCAGTACGAGCAGTACTTC.

This clonotype was picked up a small number of times. The V call is TRBV5-1, the J call TRBJ2-3; possible D gene TRBD2, 5 bases. V shed 3 bases and J shed 0 bases, with 8 bases lying between them. CDR1 SGHRS and CDR2 YFSETQ come from the germline V gene. This CDR3 comprises 14 residues. The CDR3 loop reads CASSWRTSTDTQYF. CDR3 DNA: TGCGCCAGCAGCTGGAGGACTAGCACAGATACGCAGTATTTT.

There are many counts of this clonotype. V gene TRBV3-1 combines with J gene TRBJ2-5; the match to TRBD2 covers 10 bases. The germline V gene encodes CDR1 LGHDT and CDR2 YNNKEL (reference sequence). J lost 4 bases, V lost 4 bases, and 12 bases had no gene match. The CDR3 runs 17 residues. CDR3 protein: CASSPFGTSALGETQYF. The CDR3 coding sequence is TGTGCCAGCAGCCCATTCGGGACTAGCGCCCTCGGAGAGACCCAGTACTTC.

The chain links TRBV5-1 to TRBJ2-7, with D maybe TRBD2 (5 bases). V lost 0 bases and J 7 bases, leaving 14 bases between the germline ends. Germline assignment: CDR1 SGHRS and CDR2 YFSETQ. The CDR3 spans 14 residues. CDR3 protein: CASSLAGNSWEQYF. The DNA for the CDR3 is TGCGCCAGCAGCTTGGCCGGGAACTCCTGGGAGCAGTACTTC.

In this sample, this clonotype turned up many times. The chain couples TRBV5-1 to TRBJ1-5; no definite D call. Germline CDR1 reads SGHRS; CDR2 reads YFSETQ. Between the trimmed V and J ends, which lost 0 bases and 2 bases, there was a span of 6 bases. The CDR3 extends over 14 amino acids. DNA for the CDR3: TGCGCCAGCAGCTTGGATTCTGGCAATCAGCCCCAGCATTTT. Protein: CASSLDSGNQPQHF.

This clonotype has more than one count but fewer than ten. The chain carries TRBV2 and TRBJ2-1; D call uncertain. Germline V gene sequence: CDR1 SNHLY, CDR2 FYNNEI. V gave up 8 bases and J gave up 6 bases, with 8 bases separating them. The CDR3 totals 11 residues. CDR3 residues: CASQRANEQFF. CDR3 in DNA: TGTGCCAGCCAGAGAGCCAATGAGCAGTTCTTC.